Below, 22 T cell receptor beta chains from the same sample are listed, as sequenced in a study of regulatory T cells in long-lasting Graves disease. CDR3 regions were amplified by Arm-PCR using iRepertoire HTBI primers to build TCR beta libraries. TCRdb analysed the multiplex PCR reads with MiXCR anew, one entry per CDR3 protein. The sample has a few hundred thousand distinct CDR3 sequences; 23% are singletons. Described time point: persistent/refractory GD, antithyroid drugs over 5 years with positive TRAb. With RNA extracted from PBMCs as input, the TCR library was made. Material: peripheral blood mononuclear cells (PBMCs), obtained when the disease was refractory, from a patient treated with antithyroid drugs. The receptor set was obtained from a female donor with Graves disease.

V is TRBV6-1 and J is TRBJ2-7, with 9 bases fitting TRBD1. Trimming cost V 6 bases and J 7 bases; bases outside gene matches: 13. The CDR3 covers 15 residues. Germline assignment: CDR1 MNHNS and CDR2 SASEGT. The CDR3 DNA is TGTGCCAGCAGATCATACGGGACAGGGCTCCTGGAGCAGTACTTC. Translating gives CASRSYGTGLLEQYF.

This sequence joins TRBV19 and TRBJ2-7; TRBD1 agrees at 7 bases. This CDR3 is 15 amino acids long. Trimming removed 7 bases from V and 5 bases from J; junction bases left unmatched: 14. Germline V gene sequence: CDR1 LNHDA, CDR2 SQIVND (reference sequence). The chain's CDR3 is CASTPTGYTSNEQYF. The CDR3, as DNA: TGTGCCAGTACCCCGACAGGGTATACGTCCAACGAGCAGTACTTC.

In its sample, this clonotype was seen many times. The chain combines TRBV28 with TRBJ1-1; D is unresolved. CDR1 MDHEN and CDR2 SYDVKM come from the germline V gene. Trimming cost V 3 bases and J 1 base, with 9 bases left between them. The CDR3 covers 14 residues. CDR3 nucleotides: TGTGCCAGCAGTTTCATGCGCAGGAACACTGAAGCTTTCTTT. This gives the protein CASSFMRRNTEAFF.

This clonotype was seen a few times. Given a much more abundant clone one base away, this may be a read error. Here the CDR3 DNA reads TGTGCCAGCAGCAATATAGGGGGCGCGTTCCGCACTGAAGCTTTCTTT. Amino acid sequence: CASSNIGGAFRTEAFF. The chain carries TRBV28 and TRBJ1-1; 7 nucleotides agree with TRBD1. There are 16 residues in the CDR3. Trimming cost V 6 bases and J 4 bases; bases outside gene matches: 14. Germline V gene data show CDR1 as MDHEN and CDR2 as SYDVKM.

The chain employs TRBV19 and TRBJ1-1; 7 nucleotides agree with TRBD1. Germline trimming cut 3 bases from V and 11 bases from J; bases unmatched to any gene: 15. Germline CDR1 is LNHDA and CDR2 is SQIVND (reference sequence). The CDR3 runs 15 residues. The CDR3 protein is CASSIGARQGDRAFF. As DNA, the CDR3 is TGTGCCAGTAGTATTGGGGCAAGACAGGGAGATCGGGCTTTCTTT.

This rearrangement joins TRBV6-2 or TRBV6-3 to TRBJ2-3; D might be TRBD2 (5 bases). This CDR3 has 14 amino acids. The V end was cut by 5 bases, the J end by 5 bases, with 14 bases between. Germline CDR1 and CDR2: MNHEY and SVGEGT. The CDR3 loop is CASSEAAGIDTQYF. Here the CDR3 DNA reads TGTGCCAGCAGTGAAGCGGCAGGCATAGATACGCAGTATTTT.

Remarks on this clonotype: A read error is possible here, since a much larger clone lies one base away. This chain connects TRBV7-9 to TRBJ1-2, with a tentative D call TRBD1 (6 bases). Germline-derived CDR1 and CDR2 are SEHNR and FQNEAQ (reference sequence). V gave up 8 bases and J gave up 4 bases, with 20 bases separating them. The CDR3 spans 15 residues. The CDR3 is CASGPGDTRRYGYTF. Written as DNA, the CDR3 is TGTGCCAGCGGCCCGGGGGACACAAGACGCTATGGCTACACCTTC.

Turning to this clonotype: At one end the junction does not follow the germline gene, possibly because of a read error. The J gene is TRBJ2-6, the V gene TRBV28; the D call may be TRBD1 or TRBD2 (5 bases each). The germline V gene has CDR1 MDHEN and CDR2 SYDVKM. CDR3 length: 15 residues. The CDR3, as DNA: TGTGCCAGCAGTTTCTGGGGGTCTGGGGCCGACGTCCTGACTTTC. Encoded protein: CASSFWGSGADVLTF. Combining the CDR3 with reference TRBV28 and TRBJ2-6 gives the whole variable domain DVKVTQSSRYLVKRTGEKVFLECVQDMDHENMFWYRQDPGLGLRLIYFSYDVKMKEKGDIPEGYSVSREKKERFSLILESASTNQTSMYLCASSFWGSGADVLTFGAGSRLTVL.

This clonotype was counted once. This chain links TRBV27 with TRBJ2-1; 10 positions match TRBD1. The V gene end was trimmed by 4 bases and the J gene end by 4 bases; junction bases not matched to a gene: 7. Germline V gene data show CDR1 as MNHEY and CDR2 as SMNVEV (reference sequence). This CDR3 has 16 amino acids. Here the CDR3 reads CASSSQGQGIYNEQFF. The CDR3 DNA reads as TGTGCCAGCAGTTCCCAGGGACAGGGGATATACAATGAGCAGTTCTTC.

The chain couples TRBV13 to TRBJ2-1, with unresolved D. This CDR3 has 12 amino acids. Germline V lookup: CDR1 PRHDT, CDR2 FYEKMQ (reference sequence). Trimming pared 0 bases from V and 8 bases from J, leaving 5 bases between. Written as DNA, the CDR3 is TGTGCCAGCAGCTTAGGCTGGGATGAGCAGTTCTTC. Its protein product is CASSLGWDEQFF. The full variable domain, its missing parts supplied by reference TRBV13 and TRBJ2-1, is AAGVIQSPRHLIKEKRETATLKCYPIPRHDTVYWYQQGPGQDPQFLISFYEKMQSDKGSIPDRFSAQQFSDYHSELNMSSLELGDSALYFCASSLGWDEQFFGPGTRLTVL.

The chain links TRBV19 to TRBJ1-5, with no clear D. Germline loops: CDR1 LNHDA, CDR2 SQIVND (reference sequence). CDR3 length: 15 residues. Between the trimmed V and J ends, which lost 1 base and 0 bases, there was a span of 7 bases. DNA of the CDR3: TGTGCCAGTAGTATAGTAGGGAATAGCAATCAGCCCCAGCATTTT. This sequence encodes CASSIVGNSNQPQHF.

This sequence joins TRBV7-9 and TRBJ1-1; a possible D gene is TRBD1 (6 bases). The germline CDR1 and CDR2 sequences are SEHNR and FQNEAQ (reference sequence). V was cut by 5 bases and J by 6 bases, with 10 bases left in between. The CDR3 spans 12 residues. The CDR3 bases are TGTGCCAGCAGCCAAGGGACATCTGAAGCTTTCTTT. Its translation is CASSQGTSEAFF. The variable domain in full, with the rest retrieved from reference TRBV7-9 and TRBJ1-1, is DTGVSQNPRHKITKRGQNVTFRCDPISEHNRLYWYRQTLGQGPEFLTYFQNEAQLEKSRLLSDRFSAERPKGSFSTLEIQRTEQGDSAMYLCASSQGTSEAFFGQGTRLTVV.

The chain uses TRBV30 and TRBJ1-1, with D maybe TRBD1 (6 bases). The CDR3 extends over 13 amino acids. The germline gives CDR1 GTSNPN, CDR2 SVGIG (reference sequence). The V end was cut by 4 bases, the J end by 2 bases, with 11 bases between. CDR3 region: CAWKGTPNTEAFF. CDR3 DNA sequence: TGTGCCTGGAAAGGGACACCCAACACTGAAGCTTTCTTT.

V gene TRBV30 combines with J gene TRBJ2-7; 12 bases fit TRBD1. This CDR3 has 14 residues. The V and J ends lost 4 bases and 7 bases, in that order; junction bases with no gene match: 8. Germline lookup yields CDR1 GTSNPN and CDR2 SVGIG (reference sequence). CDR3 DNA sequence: TGTGCCTGGAATCCGGGACAGGGGGCTGGGGAGCAGTACTTC. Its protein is CAWNPGQGAGEQYF. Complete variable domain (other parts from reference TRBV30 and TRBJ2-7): SQTIHQWPATLVQPVGSPLSLECTVEGTSNPNLYWYRQAAGRGLQLLFYSVGIGQISSEVPQNLSASRPQDRQFILSSKKLLLSDSGFYLCAWNPGQGAGEQYFGPGTRLTVT.

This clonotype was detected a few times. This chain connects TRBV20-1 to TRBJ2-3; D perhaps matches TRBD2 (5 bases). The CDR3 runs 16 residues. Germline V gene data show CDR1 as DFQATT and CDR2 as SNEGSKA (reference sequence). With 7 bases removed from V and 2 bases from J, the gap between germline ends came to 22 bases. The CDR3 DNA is TGCAGTGGCCACCGACGGAGCTCAGGACTCACAGATACGCAGTATTTT. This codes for CSGHRRSSGLTDTQYF.

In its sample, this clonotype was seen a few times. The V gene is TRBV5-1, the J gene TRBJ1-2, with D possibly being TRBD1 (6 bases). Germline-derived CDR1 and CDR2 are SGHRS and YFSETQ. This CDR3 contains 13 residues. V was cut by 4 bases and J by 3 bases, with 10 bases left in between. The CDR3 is CASSRDTYYGYTF. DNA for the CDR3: TGCGCCAGCAGCCGGGACACCTACTATGGCTACACCTTC.

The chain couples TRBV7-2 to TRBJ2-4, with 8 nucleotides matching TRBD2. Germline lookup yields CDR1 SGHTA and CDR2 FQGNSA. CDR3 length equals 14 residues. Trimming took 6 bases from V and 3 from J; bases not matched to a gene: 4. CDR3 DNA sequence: TGTGCCAGCAGTCGGGAGGGCCGCAAAAACATTCAGTACTTC. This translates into CASSREGRKNIQYF.

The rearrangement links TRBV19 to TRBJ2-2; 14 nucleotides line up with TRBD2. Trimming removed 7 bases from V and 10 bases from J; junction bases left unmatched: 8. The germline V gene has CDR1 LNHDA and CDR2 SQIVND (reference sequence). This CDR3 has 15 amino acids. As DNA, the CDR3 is TGTGCCAGTACGCGACTAGCGGGAGGGGGTGAGGAGCTGTTTTTT. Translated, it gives CASTRLAGGGEELFF.

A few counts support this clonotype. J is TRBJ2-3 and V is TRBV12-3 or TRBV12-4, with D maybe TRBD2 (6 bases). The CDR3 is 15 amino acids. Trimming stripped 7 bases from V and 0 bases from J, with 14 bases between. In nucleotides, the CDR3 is TGTGCCAGCATCCCGCTAGCGCCGAGCACAGATACGCAGTATTTT. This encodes CASIPLAPSTDTQYF.

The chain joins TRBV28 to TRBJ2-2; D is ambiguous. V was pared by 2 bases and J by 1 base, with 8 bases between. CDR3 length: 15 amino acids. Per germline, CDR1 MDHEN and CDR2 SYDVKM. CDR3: CASSLRRRNTGELFF. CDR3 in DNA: TGTGCCAGCAGTTTAAGGCGGAGGAACACCGGGGAGCTGTTTTTT.

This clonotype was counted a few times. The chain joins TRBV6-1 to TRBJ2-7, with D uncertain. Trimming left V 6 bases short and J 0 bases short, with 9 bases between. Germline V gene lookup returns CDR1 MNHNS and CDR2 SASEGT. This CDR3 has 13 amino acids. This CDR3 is CASRPTYSYEQYF. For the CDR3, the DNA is TGTGCCAGCAGACCCACATACTCCTACGAGCAGTACTTC.

This CDR3 is CASSFTPRDTGELFF. CDR3 nucleotides: TGTGCCAGCAGTTTTACCCCTAGAGACACCGGGGAGCTGTTTTTT. The chain uses TRBV6-5 and TRBJ2-2; D gene unclear. The V end lost 4 bases, the J end lost 3 bases, and 12 bases lay between the germline ends. The length of the CDR3 is 15 residues. The germline CDR1 and CDR2 sequences are MNHEY and SVGAGI.